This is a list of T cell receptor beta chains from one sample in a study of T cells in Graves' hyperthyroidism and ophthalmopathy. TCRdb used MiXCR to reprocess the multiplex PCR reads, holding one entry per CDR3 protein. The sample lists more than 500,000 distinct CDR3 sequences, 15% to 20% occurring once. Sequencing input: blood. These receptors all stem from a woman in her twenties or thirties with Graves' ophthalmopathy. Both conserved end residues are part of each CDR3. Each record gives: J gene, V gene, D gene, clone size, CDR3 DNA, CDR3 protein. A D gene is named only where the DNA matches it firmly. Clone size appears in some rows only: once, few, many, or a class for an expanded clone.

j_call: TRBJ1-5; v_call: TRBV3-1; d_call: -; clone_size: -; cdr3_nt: TGTGCCAGCAGCCAAGATGGGGGTAATCAGCCCCAGCATTTT; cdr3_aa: CASSQDGGNQPQHF
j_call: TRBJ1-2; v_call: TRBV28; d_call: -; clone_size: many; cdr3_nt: TGTGCCAGCAGTTTAGGGTCTTATCGATACCTCGACTATGGCTACACCTTC; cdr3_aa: CASSLGSYRYLDYGYTF
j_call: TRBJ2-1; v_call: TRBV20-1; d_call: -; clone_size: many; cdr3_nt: TGCAGTGCGGGGAAATTTGGGGCTGGGGTCAATGAGCAGTTCTTC; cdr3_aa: CSAGKFGAGVNEQFF
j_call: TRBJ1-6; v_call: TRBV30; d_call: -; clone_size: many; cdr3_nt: TGTGCCTGGGTAGAGGGTAATTCACCCCTCCACTTT; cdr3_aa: CAWVEGNSPLHF
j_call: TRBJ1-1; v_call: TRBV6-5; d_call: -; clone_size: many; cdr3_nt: TGTGCCAGCAGTTACCGGGACGGGAACACTGAAGCTTTCTTT; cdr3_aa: CASSYRDGNTEAFF
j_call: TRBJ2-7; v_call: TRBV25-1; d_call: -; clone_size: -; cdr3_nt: TGTGCCAGCACCGACTTTGGGGGAGCCTACGAGCAGTACTTC; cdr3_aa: CASTDFGGAYEQYF
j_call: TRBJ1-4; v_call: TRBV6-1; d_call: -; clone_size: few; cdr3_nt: TGTGCCAGCAGAGAGGACAGACCCACAACTAATGAAAAACTGTTTTTT; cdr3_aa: CASREDRPTTNEKLFF
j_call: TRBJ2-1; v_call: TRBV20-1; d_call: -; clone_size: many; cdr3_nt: TGCAGTGCTCCATCCGTCTACAATGAGCAGTTCTTC; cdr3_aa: CSAPSVYNEQFF
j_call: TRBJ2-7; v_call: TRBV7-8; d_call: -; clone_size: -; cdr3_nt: TGTGCCAGCAGCTTTACAGCGCAGGACGAGCAGTACTTC; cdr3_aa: CASSFTAQDEQYF
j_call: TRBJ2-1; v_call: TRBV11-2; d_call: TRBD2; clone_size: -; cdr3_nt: TGTGCCAGCAGCTTGGGGCAGCGGGAGTGGATGGGTGAGCAGTTCTTC; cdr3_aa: CASSLGQREWMGEQFF
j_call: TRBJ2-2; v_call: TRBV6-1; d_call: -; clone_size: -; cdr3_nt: TGTGCCACCAGTGACCGTCTTCAGACCACCGGGGAGCTGTTTTTT; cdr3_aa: CATSDRLQTTGELFF
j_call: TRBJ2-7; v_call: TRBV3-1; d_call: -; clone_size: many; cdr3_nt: TGTGCCAGCAGCCAAGTCGGCCGGGCTGAGCAGTACTTC; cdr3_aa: CASSQVGRAEQYF
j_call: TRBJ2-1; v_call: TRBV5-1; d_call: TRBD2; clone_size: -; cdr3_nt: TGCGCCAGCAGCTTGGACGCGGGAGTCTACAATGAGCAGTTCTTC; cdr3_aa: CASSLDAGVYNEQFF
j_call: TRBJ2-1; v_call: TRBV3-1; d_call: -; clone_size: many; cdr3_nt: TGTGCCAGCAGCTCATCTACGGCCAATGAGCAGTTCTTC; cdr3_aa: CASSSSTANEQFF
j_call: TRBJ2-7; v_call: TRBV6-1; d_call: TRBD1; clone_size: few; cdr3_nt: TGTGCCAGCATCCTAAACAGGGGGCTGTTGAGCGAGCAGTACTTC; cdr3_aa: CASILNRGLLSEQYF
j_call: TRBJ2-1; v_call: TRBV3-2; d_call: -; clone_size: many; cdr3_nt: TGTGCCAGCAGCCAAGAGGCGGGAGGCCTTCAGGGTGAGCAGTTCTTC; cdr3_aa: CASSQEAGGLQGEQFF
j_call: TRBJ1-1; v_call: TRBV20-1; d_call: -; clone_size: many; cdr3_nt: TGCAGTGCTAGAGATCCGGGGTCGAGCACTGAAGCTTTCTTT; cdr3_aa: CSARDPGSSTEAFF
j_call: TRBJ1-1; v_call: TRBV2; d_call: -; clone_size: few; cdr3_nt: TGTGCCAGCAGTGACCCCGGAGACAGTGAAGCTTTCTTT; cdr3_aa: CASSDPGDSEAFF
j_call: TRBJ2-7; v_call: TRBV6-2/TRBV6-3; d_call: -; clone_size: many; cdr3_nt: TGTGCCAGCAGTTACTCGTGGGACTCCTACGAGCAGTACTTC; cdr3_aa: CASSYSWDSYEQYF
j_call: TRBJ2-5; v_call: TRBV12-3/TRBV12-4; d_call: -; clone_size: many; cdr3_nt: TGTGCCAGCAGTCCATTCGGGCAGGACCAAGAGACCCAGTACTTC; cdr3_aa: CASSPFGQDQETQYF
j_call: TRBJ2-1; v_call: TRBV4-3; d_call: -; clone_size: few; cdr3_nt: TGCGCCAGCAGCCAAGAGGGGGCTAGCGGCAATGAGCAGTTCTTC; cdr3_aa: CASSQEGASGNEQFF
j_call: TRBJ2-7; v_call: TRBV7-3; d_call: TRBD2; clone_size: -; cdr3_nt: TGTGCCAGCAGCCGCCTAGGCGGGAGAGACGAGCAGTACTTC; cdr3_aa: CASSRLGGRDEQYF
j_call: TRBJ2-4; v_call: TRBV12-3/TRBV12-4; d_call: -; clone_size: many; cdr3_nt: TGTGCCAGCAGCCCCGATAGAACGACGGCCAAAAACATTCAGTACTTC; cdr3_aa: CASSPDRTTAKNIQYF
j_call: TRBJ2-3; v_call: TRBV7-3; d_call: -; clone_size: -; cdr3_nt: TGTGCCAGCAGCCCCTCCCGGGGGCGGAGAGATACGCAGTATTTT; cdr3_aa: CASSPSRGRRDTQYF
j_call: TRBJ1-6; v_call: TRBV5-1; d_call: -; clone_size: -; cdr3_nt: TGCGCCAGCAGCTTGACTCTCCAGGGCGATTCACCCCTCCACTTT; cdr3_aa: CASSLTLQGDSPLHF
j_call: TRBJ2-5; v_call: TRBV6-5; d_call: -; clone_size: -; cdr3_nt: TGTGCCAGCAGTTACTGGGCTAGCGAGAGTCGGGAGACCCAGTACTTC; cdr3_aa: CASSYWASESRETQYF
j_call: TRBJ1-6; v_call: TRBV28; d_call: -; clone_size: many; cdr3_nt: TGTGCCAGCAGTCCAACAGGGCTGATAAATTCACCCCTCCACTTT; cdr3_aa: CASSPTGLINSPLHF
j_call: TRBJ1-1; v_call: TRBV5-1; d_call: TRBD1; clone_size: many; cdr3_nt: TGCGCCAGCAGCTTGCGACAGGGGCCTGAAGCTTTCTTT; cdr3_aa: CASSLRQGPEAFF
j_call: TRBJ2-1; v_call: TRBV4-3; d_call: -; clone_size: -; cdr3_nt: TGCGCCAGCAGCCCCTTCCTAGCGACTAGCTCCTACAATGAGCAGTTCTTC; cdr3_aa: CASSPFLATSSYNEQFF
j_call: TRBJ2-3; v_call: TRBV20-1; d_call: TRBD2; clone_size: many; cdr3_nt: TGCAGTGCTACCCCGGGGGGACTCCTAGAGGATACGCAGTATTTT; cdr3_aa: CSATPGGLLEDTQYF
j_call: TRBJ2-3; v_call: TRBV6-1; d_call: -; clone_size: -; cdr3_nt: TGTGCCAGCAGTGAAGTGGTACTATCAGATACGCAGTATTTT; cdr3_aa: CASSEVVLSDTQYF
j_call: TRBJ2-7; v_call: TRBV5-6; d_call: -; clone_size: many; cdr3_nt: TGTGCCAGCAGCTTTCGGAGGGAGCAGTACTTC; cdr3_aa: CASSFRREQYF
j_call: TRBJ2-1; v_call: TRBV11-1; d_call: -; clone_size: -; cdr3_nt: TGTGCCAGCAGCCTAGCCACCGGCGGGACCTCCTTCAATGAGCAGTTCTTC; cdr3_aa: CASSLATGGTSFNEQFF
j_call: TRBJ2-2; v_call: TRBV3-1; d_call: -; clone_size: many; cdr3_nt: TGTGCCAGCAGCCAAGAGGGGGCAGGGACCGGGGAGCTGTTTTTT; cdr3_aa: CASSQEGAGTGELFF
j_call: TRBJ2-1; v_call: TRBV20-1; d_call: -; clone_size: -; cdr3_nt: TGCAGTGCTAGAGTTCGCACTAGCAGTTCCGCCCTCTCCTACAATGAGCAGTTCTTC; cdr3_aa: CSARVRTSSSALSYNEQFF
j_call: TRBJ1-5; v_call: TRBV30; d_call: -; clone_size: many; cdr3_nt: TGTGCCTGGAGTGCCATGGGCCAGAGCAATCAGCCCCAGCATTTT; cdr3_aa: CAWSAMGQSNQPQHF
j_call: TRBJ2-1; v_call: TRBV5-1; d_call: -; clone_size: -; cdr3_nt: TGCGCCAGCAGCTTGGTTCGTTCACAGTCAAATGAGCAGTTCTTC; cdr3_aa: CASSLVRSQSNEQFF
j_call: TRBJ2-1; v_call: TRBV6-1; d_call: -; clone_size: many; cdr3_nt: TGTGCCAGCAGGTCTCTAAGCGGTTCCTACAATGAGCAGTTCTTC; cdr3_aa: CASRSLSGSYNEQFF
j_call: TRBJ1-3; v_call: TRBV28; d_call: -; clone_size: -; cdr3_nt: TGTGCCAGCACGTCCACTGGAAACACCATATATTTT; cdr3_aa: CASTSTGNTIYF
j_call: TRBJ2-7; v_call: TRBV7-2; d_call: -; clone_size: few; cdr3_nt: TGTGCCAGCAGCTTAGCCTCTTCGAGCTCCTACGAGCAGTACTTC; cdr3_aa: CASSLASSSSYEQYF
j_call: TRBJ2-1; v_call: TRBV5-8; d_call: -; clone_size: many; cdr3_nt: TGTGCCAGCAGCTTGGCCGGCAGGGTCTTGCATGAGCAGTTCTTC; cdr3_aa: CASSLAGRVLHEQFF
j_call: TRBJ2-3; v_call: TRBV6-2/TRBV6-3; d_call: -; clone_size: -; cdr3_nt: TGTGCCAGCAGTTACGAGGCAGCCACAGATACGCAGTATTTT; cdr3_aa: CASSYEAATDTQYF
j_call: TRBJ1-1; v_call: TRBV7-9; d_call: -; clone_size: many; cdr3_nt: TGTGCCAGCAGCTTAGTGCTCTCTGGGCTTTTCACACTTCCTGAAGCTTTCTTT; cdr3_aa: CASSLVLSGLFTLPEAFF
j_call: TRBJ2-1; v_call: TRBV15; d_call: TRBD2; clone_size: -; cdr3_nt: TGTGCCACCAGCAGTCTCAGGACTAGCGGGAGGTCGAATGAGCAGTTCTTC; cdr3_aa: CATSSLRTSGRSNEQFF
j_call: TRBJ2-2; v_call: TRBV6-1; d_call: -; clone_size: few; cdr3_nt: TGTGCCAGCAGCCTGGACTTCGCGAACACCGGGGAGCTGTTTTTT; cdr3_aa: CASSLDFANTGELFF
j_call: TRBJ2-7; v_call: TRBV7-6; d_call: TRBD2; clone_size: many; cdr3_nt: TGTGCCAGCAGCCAAGGACTAGCGGGGGATCATACCTACGAGCAGTACTTC; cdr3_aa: CASSQGLAGDHTYEQYF
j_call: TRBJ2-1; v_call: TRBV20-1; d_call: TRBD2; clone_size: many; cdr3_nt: TGCACTGGCCTACTAGCGTACAATGAGCAGTTCTTC; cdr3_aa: CTGLLAYNEQFF